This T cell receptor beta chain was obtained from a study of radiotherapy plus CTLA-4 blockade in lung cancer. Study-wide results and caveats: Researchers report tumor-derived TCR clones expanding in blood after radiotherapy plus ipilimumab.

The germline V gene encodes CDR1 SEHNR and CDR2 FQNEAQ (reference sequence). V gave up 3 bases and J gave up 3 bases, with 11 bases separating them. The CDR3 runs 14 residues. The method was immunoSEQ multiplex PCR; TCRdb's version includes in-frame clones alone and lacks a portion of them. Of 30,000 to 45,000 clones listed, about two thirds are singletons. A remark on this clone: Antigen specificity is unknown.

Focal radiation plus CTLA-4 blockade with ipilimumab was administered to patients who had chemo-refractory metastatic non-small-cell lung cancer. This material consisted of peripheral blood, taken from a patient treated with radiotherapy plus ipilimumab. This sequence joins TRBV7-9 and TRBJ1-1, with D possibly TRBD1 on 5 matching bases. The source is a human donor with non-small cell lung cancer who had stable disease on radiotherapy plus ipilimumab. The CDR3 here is CASSLFSGDTEAFF. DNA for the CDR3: TGTGCCAGCAGCTTGTTCTCGGGGGACACTGAAGCTTTCTTT.